Each of the 24 T cell receptor beta chains below was sequenced from the same sample in a study of cytomegalovirus exposure and HLA in healthy donors. Use of 60 Vbeta and 13 Jbeta primers characterized the PCR. Repertoires were generated with immunoSEQ multiplex PCR, while TCRdb's copy carries only in-frame clones and drops some. The sample yields 70,000 to 95,000 clones, 80% seen once. What was sequenced was PBMCs. Every receptor here comes from a man between 18 and 29 years old in good health and CMV-seronegative.

The gene calls are TRBV7-6 and TRBJ2-1; D gene unclear. Germline CDR1 and CDR2: SGHVS and FNYEAQ. V gave up 0 bases and J gave up 4 bases, with 7 bases separating them. The CDR3 is 14 residues long. CDR3 loop: CASSLAPDYNEQFF. CDR3 coding DNA: TGTGCCAGCAGCTTAGCCCCAGATTACAATGAGCAGTTCTTC.

This clone was detected a few times. The V and J genes are TRBV6-1 and TRBJ1-2; D might be TRBD1 (6 bases). Germline CDR1 and CDR2: MNHNS and SASEGT. Deletions cut 4 bases from V and 6 bases from J, with 15 bases between. The CDR3 contains 14 residues. CDR3 in DNA: TGTGCCAGCAGTGGCTTAACAGGGACGGATGGCTACACCTTC. Translating it yields CASSGLTGTDGYTF.

V usage is TRBV19 and J usage is TRBJ1-2; 7 nucleotides line up with TRBD1. V was pared by 6 bases and J by 2 bases, with 9 bases of the junction left unmatched. CDR3 length equals 15 residues. In germline, CDR1 is LNHDA, CDR2 SQIVND (reference sequence). The CDR3 loop is CASSETGVSNYGYTF. The CDR3 DNA reads TGTGCCAGTAGCGAAACAGGGGTGAGCAACTATGGCTACACCTTC.

The chain is built from TRBV29-1 and TRBJ1-1; 9 bases agree with TRBD1. The CDR3 contains 15 residues. Germline trimming cut 4 bases from V and 1 base from J; bases unmatched to any gene: 7. The germline V gene encodes CDR1 SQVTM and CDR2 ANQGSEA. The CDR3: CSVGRRGQGNTEAFF. CDR3 sequence (DNA): TGCAGCGTTGGAAGAAGGGGACAGGGGAACACTGAAGCTTTCTTT.

This clone was observed a few times. CDR3 residues: CASRPPMGRGTFF. The CDR3 DNA sequence: TGTGCCAGCAGACCTCCTATGGGGCGTGGAACTTTCTTT. The genes are TRBV6-6 and TRBJ1-1; D perhaps matches TRBD1 (5 bases). Germline V gene data show CDR1 as MNHNY and CDR2 as SVGAGI (reference sequence). The CDR3 extends over 13 amino acids. V was pared by 6 bases and J by 12 bases, with 20 bases between.

The rearrangement links TRBV29-1 to TRBJ1-2, with D unclear. This CDR3 has 14 amino acids. Trimming removed 0 bases from V and 1 base from J, with 9 bases in between. In germline, CDR1 is SQVTM, CDR2 ANQGSEA. In DNA form, the CDR3 reads TGCAGCGTTGAAGACGCACAGTATAACTATGGCTACACCTTC. This sequence encodes CSVEDAQYNYGYTF.

The rearrangement links TRBV11-2 to TRBJ2-2; D is perhaps TRBD2 (6 bases). The V and J ends lost 1 base and 2 bases respectively, with 8 bases between them. Per germline, CDR1 SGHAT and CDR2 FQNNGV. The CDR3 loop spans 15 amino acids. As DNA, the CDR3 is TGTGCCAGCAGCTTAGCGGGGGATAACACCGGGGAGCTGTTTTTT. It translates to CASSLAGDNTGELFF.

The rearrangement joins TRBV7-2 to TRBJ2-3; 8 positions match TRBD2. Germline CDR1 is SGHTA and CDR2 is FQGNSA. The V segment lost 0 bases and the J segment 7 bases; nucleotides outside the gene matches: 12. The CDR3 extends over 17 amino acids. CDR3 amino acids: CASSLASGDHADNTQYF. The CDR3 DNA reads as TGTGCCAGCAGCTTAGCTAGCGGGGACCACGCCGACAATACGCAGTATTTT.

In this sample, this clone turned up once. V is TRBV19 and J is TRBJ2-1; TRBD2 matches at 9 bases. The CDR3 extends over 11 amino acids. Germline V CDR1 and CDR2: LNHDA, SQIVND (reference sequence). V dropped 9 bases and J dropped 15; count of bases not matched to a gene: 9. CDR3 loop: CASRLSGGWFF. CDR3 sequence (DNA): TGTGCCAGCCGCCTTAGCGGGGGATGGTTCTTC. The variable domain in full, completed from reference TRBV19 and TRBJ2-1, reads DGGITQSPKYLFRKEGQNVTLSCEQNLNHDAMYWYRQDPGQGLRLIYYSQIVNDFQKGDIAEGYSVSREKKESFPLTVTSAQKNPTAFYLCASRLSGGWFFGPGTRLTVL.

The chain joins TRBV6-1 to TRBJ2-7; 9 bases are shared with TRBD2. The CDR3 is 13 amino acids. The germline CDR1 and CDR2 sequences are MNHNS and SASEGT. Trimming cost V 5 bases and J 7 bases; bases outside gene matches: 6. CDR3 protein: CASSPRLAVEQYF. Here the CDR3 DNA reads TGTGCCAGCAGTCCCCGACTAGCGGTTGAGCAGTACTTC.

The chain links TRBV6-6 to TRBJ2-1; TRBD1 aligns across 7 bases. V lost 2 bases, J lost 6 bases, and 10 bases stayed unmatched. CDR3 size: 16 residues. From germline, CDR1 is MNHNY and CDR2 SVGAGI (reference sequence). The CDR3 DNA sequence: TGTGCCAGCAGTTACCCCCCGGGACAGCGACTCAATGAGCAGTTCTTC. Amino acids: CASSYPPGQRLNEQFF.

This sequence joins TRBV5-1 and TRBJ2-5, with 9 bases identical to TRBD2. The CDR3 is made up of 16 amino acids. Germline V gene sequence: CDR1 SGHRS, CDR2 YFSETQ. V gave up 5 bases and J gave up 5 bases; unmatched junction bases: 13. CDR3 region: CASSQAPTSGGETQYF. As DNA, the CDR3 is TGCGCCAGCAGTCAGGCACCGACTAGCGGTGGGGAGACCCAGTACTTC.

CDR3 DNA: TGTGCCAGCAGCTTTGCCGTTAGCTCCTACGAGCAGTACTTC. It yields the protein CASSFAVSSYEQYF. This chain uses TRBV7-9 with TRBJ2-7; the D is unclear. Germline V gives CDR1 SEHNR, CDR2 FQNEAQ (reference sequence). Trimming shortened V by 3 bases and J by 0 bases, and 9 bases separated the two germline ends. The CDR3 length is 14 residues.

A word on this clone: A read error may produce the germline difference seen at one junction end. The chain combines TRBV28 with TRBJ2-1; 8 bases map to TRBD1. The germline V gene encodes CDR1 MDHEN and CDR2 SYDVKM. CDR3 length: 15 residues. The CDR3 region has the DNA TGTGCCGGCAGTTCGACAGGGGACGATTACAATGAGCAGTTCTTC. This encodes CAGSSTGDDYNEQFF.

The chain links TRBV5-4 to TRBJ2-5, with TRBD2 matching over 9 bases. This CDR3 has 15 residues. Trimming cost V 4 bases and J 3 bases; bases outside gene matches: 7. Germline V gene data show CDR1 as SGHNT and CDR2 as YYREEE (reference sequence). This CDR3 is CASSTEAGGEETQYF. CDR3 nucleotide sequence: TGTGCCAGCAGCACTGAAGCGGGGGGAGAAGAGACCCAGTACTTC.

The chain is built from TRBV14 and TRBJ2-5, with 7 bases aligning to TRBD1. V shed 5 bases, J shed 1 base, and the junction held 16 bases outside the gene matches. The CDR3 runs 18 residues. Germline loops: CDR1 SGHDN, CDR2 FVKESK. In DNA, the CDR3 is TGTGCCAGCAGCAGGCGGACCCGGGACAGCCTCATCCAAGAGACCCAGTACTTC. Its translation is CASSRRTRDSLIQETQYF.

Concerning this clone itself: Other DNA sequences in the sample encode the same CDR3. CDR3 residues: CASSLAGGTDTQYF. The CDR3 bases are TGCGCCAGCAGCTTAGCGGGGGGCACAGATACGCAGTATTTT. The V gene is TRBV5-1, the J gene TRBJ2-3; TRBD2 matches 8 bases. The V gene end was trimmed by 2 bases and the J gene end by 1 base; junction bases not matched to a gene: 0. Germline lookup yields CDR1 SGHRS and CDR2 YFSETQ. The CDR3 contains 14 residues.

The chain has TRBV7-3 and TRBJ2-3; 9 bases are a match to TRBD2. V shed 5 bases, J shed 1 base, and the junction held 4 bases outside the gene matches. CDR3 size: 15 residues. Germline values: CDR1 SGHTA, CDR2 FQGTGA. CDR3: CASSAASGGTDTQYF. CDR3 DNA: TGTGCCAGCAGCGCGGCTAGCGGGGGCACAGATACGCAGTATTTT.

The V gene is TRBV7-9, the J gene TRBJ1-5; 9 bases fit TRBD1. CDR1 is SEHNR, CDR2 FQNEAQ, per germline (reference sequence). The CDR3 has 15 amino acids. With V trimmed by 5 bases and J by 4 bases, 6 bases remained unmatched. In DNA, the CDR3 is TGTGCCAGCAGCCCCACCGGGACAGGGAATCAGCCCCAGCATTTT. Protein: CASSPTGTGNQPQHF.

The V and J genes are TRBV6-5 and TRBJ2-3; 11 bases agree with TRBD1. Trimming removed 5 bases from V and 3 bases from J; junction bases left unmatched: 4. CDR1 is MNHEY and CDR2 is SVGAGI in the germline V gene. This CDR3 contains 15 residues. DNA of the CDR3: TGTGCCAGCAGTACAGGGACAGGGGGAACAGATACGCAGTATTTT. It specifies CASSTGTGGTDTQYF.

J is TRBJ1-1 and V is TRBV4-1, with D possibly TRBD1 on 5 matching bases. The V end was cut by 4 bases, the J end by 4 bases, with 16 bases between. This CDR3 comprises 15 residues. Germline loops: CDR1 MGHRA, CDR2 YSYEKL. CDR3 sequence: CASSRDHQGGTEAFF. In nucleotides, the CDR3 is TGCGCCAGCAGCCGGGATCACCAGGGCGGCACTGAAGCTTTCTTT.

This clone was seen once. This chain joins TRBV7-6 and TRBJ2-2; D gene ambiguous. Deletions cut 1 base from V and 1 base from J, with 10 bases between. CDR3 size: 16 residues. The germline V gene has CDR1 SGHVS and CDR2 FNYEAQ. The CDR3 reads CASSLGALMNTGELFF. The CDR3 DNA sequence: TGTGCCAGCAGCTTAGGGGCCCTAATGAACACCGGGGAGCTGTTTTTT.

A few counts support this clone. V usage is TRBV4-2 and J usage is TRBJ2-6; D gene uncertain. Per the germline V gene, CDR1 is LGHNA and CDR2 is YNFKEQ. This CDR3 is built from 15 residues. Trimming took 4 bases from V and 3 from J, leaving 10 bases between them. The CDR3 coding sequence is TGTGCCAGCAGCCTAGACGGTTTTGGGGCCAACGTCCTGACTTTC. Its protein product is CASSLDGFGANVLTF.

The V and J genes are TRBV27 and TRBJ1-6, with D hard to call. The germline V and J ends were trimmed by 10 bases and 0 bases, with 13 bases remaining between them. Germline CDR1 MNHEY, CDR2 SMNVEV (reference sequence). There are 15 residues in the CDR3. CDR3 sequence reads: CATQSASSYNSPLHF. CDR3 in DNA: TGTGCCACCCAAAGCGCTAGCTCCTATAATTCACCCCTCCACTTT.